Sequencing of this TCR beta chain was carried out in a study of blood T cell repertoires in COVID-19. Background on the study: Acute and convalescent COVID-19 specimens originated in the United States, Italy and Spain. In each case, the material was cDNA or gDNA derived from T cells, B-cell-depleted T cells, or PBMCs.

The V segment lost 3 bases and the J segment 0 bases; nucleotides outside the gene matches: 1. This CDR3 has 15 residues. Germline V CDR1 and CDR2: SGDLS, YYNGEE. As processed by the authors: Counts of nucleated cells, estimated from reference gene primer amplification, were obtained. Repertoires were generated with immunoSEQ multiplex PCR, while TCRdb's copy carries only in-frame clones and drops some. D and trimming come from the DNA, and the V and J calls and clone size come from that table. Here the sample spans around 300,000 clones, 70% to 90% being singletons. The source of this sequence is a woman younger than 45 with active or convalescent COVID-19. The sequencing input was peripheral blood. The chain recombines TRBV9 with TRBJ1-1; 11 nucleotides agree with TRBD1. The CDR3 DNA is TGTGCCAGCAGCGGGACAGGGGGCATGAACACTGAAGCTTTCTTT. This gives the protein CASSGTGGMNTEAFF.